This section outlines one T cell receptor (beta chain) sequence together with its context. The sample originates from a study of blood T cell repertoires in COVID-19. Study processing details: Researchers report that nucleated cell counts were estimated from reference gene primer amplification. Assay used: immunoSEQ multiplex PCR; TCRdb lists only in-frame clones, some missing. V, J and clone size reflect that table, while D and trimming were determined from the DNA. This repertoire shows about 130,000 clones, 75% to 90% found once; its top ten account for around 4.5%. The germline V gene has CDR1 SNHLY and CDR2 FYNNEI. V was shortened by 9 bases and J by 3 bases, with 17 bases between the two germline ends. There are 14 residues in the CDR3.

The chain links TRBV2 to TRBJ1-1, with D uncertain. The TCR originated in a man aged 55-75 years with COVID-19, enrolled during active disease. Sequenced input: peripheral blood. CDR3 sequence: CASRNPPRDTEAFF. The CDR3 nucleotides are TGTGCCAGTCGGAATCCTCCTCGGGACACTGAAGCTTTCTTT.